The T cell receptor beta chain under discussion was sequenced for a study of cytomegalovirus exposure and HLA in healthy donors. This clone is a singleton in its sample. What it binds is unknown. Notes on the study in general: Later findings reportedly placed an Asian-associated ancestry cluster below the approximately 670-donor mean for N-insertions.

The germline V gene encodes CDR1 SGHTA and CDR2 FQGTGA. Between the trimmed V and J ends, which lost 5 bases and 0 bases, there was a span of 13 bases. The CDR3 runs 16 residues. The PCR employed 60 Vbeta primers together with 13 Jbeta primers. Data came from immunoSEQ multiplex PCR; TCRdb stores just in-frame clones and leaves some out. The table shows about 120,000 clones, with 72% occurring only once. V gene TRBV7-3 combines with J gene TRBJ2-2; TRBD2 might be the D (6 bases). The material sequenced was PBMCs. This sequence originates from a man aged 30-40 years in good health and CMV-seronegative. DNA of the CDR3: TGTGCCAGCAGCCTAAGACGACTAGCGAACACCGGGGAGCTGTTTTTT. This codes for CASSLRRLANTGELFF.